These T cell receptor beta chains were read from a single sample in a study of blood T cell repertoires in COVID-19. Some clones are missing from TCRdb's copy, which holds only in-frame ones; the method was immunoSEQ multiplex PCR. The sample consists of about 270,000 clones, 88% of them appearing once. The specimen was PBMCs or T cells enriched from blood (not recorded which). Source of these receptors: a woman aged 40 to 49 with acute COVID-19. Each CDR3 is given with its conserved first and last residue. Fields, in order: clone size, D gene, J gene, V gene, CDR3 DNA, CDR3 protein. A D gene is named only where the DNA matches it firmly. Part of the rows lack a size; the others show once, few, many or a class for expanded clones.

NA | TRBD2 | TRBJ2-2 | TRBV9 | TGTGCCAGCAGTCTCCTAGCGGGAGGGCACGGGGAGCTGTTTTTT | CASSLLAGGHGELFF
once | TRBD1 | TRBJ1-5 | TRBV19 | TGTGCCAGTAGTACCGACAGGGGTGGAAGAAATCAGCCCCAGCATTTT | CASSTDRGGRNQPQHF
NA | TRBD2 | TRBJ2-1 | TRBV27 | TGTGCCACCCGACTAGCGGGGAGCTCCTACAATGAGCAGTTCTTC | CATRLAGSSYNEQFF
once | TRBD2 | TRBJ2-1 | TRBV4-3 | TGCGCCAGCAGCCCTGGGACTAGCGTCTACAATGAGCAGTTCTTC | CASSPGTSVYNEQFF
NA | TRBD1 | TRBJ1-5 | TRBV19 | TGTGCCAGTAGTATAGATCCGGGGGACAGCCGGAGCAATCAGCCCCAGCATTTT | CASSIDPGDSRSNQPQHF
NA | NA | TRBJ2-3 | TRBV7-2 | TGTGCCAGCAGCATTTCTAGCACAGATACGCAGTATTTT | CASSISSTDTQYF
NA | NA | TRBJ1-4 | TRBV10-1 | TGCGCCAGCAGTGATGCTGTTTTTCGGGAAAAACTGTTTTTT | CASSDAVFREKLFF
NA | NA | TRBJ1-1 | TRBV7-2 | TGTGCCAGCCGTCTATACGTGGACACTGAAGCTTTCTTT | CASRLYVDTEAFF
NA | NA | TRBJ1-1 | TRBV29-1 | TGCAGCGTTGAATGGAGGGTTCTCAACACTGAAGCTTTCTTT | CSVEWRVLNTEAFF
NA | NA | TRBJ1-5 | TRBV19 | TGTGCCTCCAGTATGGGCACGATGGGCAATCAGCCCCAGCATTTT | CASSMGTMGNQPQHF
NA | NA | TRBJ1-1 | TRBV3-1/TRBV3-2 | TGTGCCAGCAGCCTACTAAGTCGAAACACTGAAGCTTTCTTT | CASSLLSRNTEAFF
few | NA | TRBJ2-2 | TRBV7-9 | TGTGCCAGCAGCTCGAGCATTGACACCGGGGAGCTGTTTTTT | CASSSSIDTGELFF
NA | NA | TRBJ1-2 | TRBV30 | TGTGCCTGGAGCCGACAGTCCGGAAGCTACACCTTC | CAWSRQSGSYTF
NA | TRBD2 | TRBJ2-7 | TRBV30 | TGTGCCTGGAGGTGGGGGGGGAGCTCCTACGAGCAGTACTTC | CAWRWGGSSYEQYF
once | NA | TRBJ1-1 | TRBV10-2 | TGCGCCAGCAGCAGGGGCTCTGAAGCTTTCTTT | CASSRGSEAFF
NA | TRBD1 | TRBJ1-4 | TRBV10-3 | TGTGCCATCAGAGATACGGAGGGGGCCGGGGAAAAACTGTTTTTT | CAIRDTEGAGEKLFF
few | NA | TRBJ2-1 | TRBV28 | TGTGCCAGCAGTTTCGCTCAGGGATACAATGAGCAGTTCTTC | CASSFAQGYNEQFF
once | TRBD2 | TRBJ2-7 | TRBV28 | TGTGCCAGCAAACCCCGGGACTACAGGAGCTCCTACGAGCAGTACTTC | CASKPRDYRSSYEQYF
NA | NA | TRBJ1-1 | TRBV28 | TGTGCCAGCATAGTGGACAGAATGAACACTGAAGCTTTCTTT | CASIVDRMNTEAFF
NA | NA | TRBJ1-4 | TRBV7-7 | TGTGCTAGCAGCCATTTGTTTGGGGGGATAATTGAAAAACTGTTTTTT | CASSHLFGGIIEKLFF
NA | TRBD2 | TRBJ2-1 | TRBV3-1/TRBV3-2 | TGTGCCAGCAGCGGCCGACTAGCGGTTTCCTACAATGAGCAGTTCTTC | CASSGRLAVSYNEQFF
once | TRBD1 | TRBJ2-5 | TRBV25-1 | TGTGCCAGCAGTGACAAGGGCAGGGGGTTCGAAGAGACCCAGTACTTC | CASSDKGRGFEETQYF
NA | NA | TRBJ2-1 | TRBV28 | TGTGCCAGCAGGTTATCCCTAACAGGGTCCGATGAGCAGTTCTTC | CASRLSLTGSDEQFF
NA | TRBD1 | TRBJ1-3 | TRBV9 | TGTGCCAGTGACAGGGGGAGTTCCGGAAACACCATATATTTT | CASDRGSSGNTIYF
NA | NA | TRBJ2-5 | TRBV28 | TGTGCCAGCAGTCTCGGGACTCGTACCCAGTACTTC | CASSLGTRTQYF
once | NA | TRBJ1-1 | TRBV6-5 | TGTGCCAGCAGTTACCGTTCAGGGGTAATGAACACTGAAGCTTTCTTT | CASSYRSGVMNTEAFF
NA | NA | TRBJ1-2 | TRBV5-4 | TGTGCCAGCAGCTTGTGGGGGGTTGGGGCCTATGGCTACACCTTC | CASSLWGVGAYGYTF
NA | NA | TRBJ2-1 | TRBV6-6 | TGTGCCAGCAGCTCTAGTCATGAGCAGTTCTTC | CASSSSHEQFF
NA | TRBD1 | TRBJ1-6 | TRBV11-3 | TGTGCCAGCAGCTTAGAGACAGGGATAAATTCACCCCTCCACTTT | CASSLETGINSPLHF
NA | NA | TRBJ1-2 | TRBV29-1 | TGCAGCGTTGAATACATTGCAGGTCTTGGTGGCTACACCTTC | CSVEYIAGLGGYTF
NA | NA | TRBJ2-7 | TRBV5-6 | TGTGCCAGCAGTCCTATCCGAGACAGCTACGAGCAGTACTTC | CASSPIRDSYEQYF
NA | TRBD2 | TRBJ2-2 | TRBV27 | TGTGCCAGCGGGACTAGCGGGAGTGGGACCGGGGAGCTGTTTTTT | CASGTSGSGTGELFF
NA | NA | TRBJ1-5 | TRBV10-3 | TGTGCCATCAGTGAGGTCGGACTCAATCAGCCCCAGCATTTT | CAISEVGLNQPQHF
once | TRBD1 | TRBJ1-4 | TRBV28 | TGTGCCAGCGGGGGGACAGGCAGTCATGAAAAACTGTTTTTT | CASGGTGSHEKLFF
NA | TRBD1 | TRBJ1-2 | TRBV24-1 | TGTGCCACCAGTGATTGGGACAGGGGGCGGCATGGCTACACCTTC | CATSDWDRGRHGYTF
NA | TRBD1 | TRBJ1-6 | TRBV5-4 | TGTGCCAGCAGCCCCGTCGTGGGGACAGGACTTTACTCCCTCCACTTT | CASSPVVGTGLYSLHF
NA | NA | TRBJ1-1 | TRBV18 | TGTGCCAGCTCACCGCTTGCCGGGGGGGCTTTCTTT | CASSPLAGGAFF
NA | NA | TRBJ1-2 | TRBV19 | TGTGCCAGTAGTAATCGTGACTATGGCTACACCTTC | CASSNRDYGYTF
NA | NA | TRBJ1-5 | TRBV5-1 | TGCGCCAGCAGCCCAGGGGAAGATCAGCCCCAGCATTTT | CASSPGEDQPQHF
NA | TRBD2 | TRBJ2-1 | TRBV6-6 | TGTGCCAGCAGTCTTCAGAGGACTAGCGGGAGGTCCACCTACAATGAGCAGTTCTTC | CASSLQRTSGRSTYNEQFF
NA | TRBD1 | TRBJ1-1 | TRBV5-1 | TGCGCCAGCAGATTCCAACAGGGGGTGAACACTGAAGCTTTCTTT | CASRFQQGVNTEAFF
NA | TRBD2 | TRBJ2-3 | TRBV7-6 | TGTGCCAGCAGCGAAGAAGCGGGAAGCACAGATACGCAGTATTTT | CASSEEAGSTDTQYF
few | TRBD1 | TRBJ1-5 | TRBV18 | TGTGCCAGCTCACCACAGGGGGCGCAAGATCAGCCCCAGCATTTT | CASSPQGAQDQPQHF
NA | NA | TRBJ2-1 | TRBV7-3 | TGTGCCAGCAGCTTTGGCGGGATCAGCTCCTACAATGAGCAGTTCTTC | CASSFGGISSYNEQFF
NA | TRBD1 | TRBJ1-5 | TRBV7-2 | TGTGCCAGCAGTCCTGGACAGGGCGGCAATCAGCCCCAGCATTTT | CASSPGQGGNQPQHF
NA | NA | TRBJ2-1 | TRBV7-3 | TGTGCCAGCAGCTTAAAATTGGGCACTAGCCAAAATGAGCAGTTCTTC | CASSLKLGTSQNEQFF
NA | TRBD2 | TRBJ2-2 | TRBV7-3 | TGTGCCAGCAGCTTACTAGCGGGAGCGAACACCGGGGAGCTGTTTTTT | CASSLLAGANTGELFF
NA | NA | TRBJ2-6 | TRBV5-4 | TGTGCCAGCAGCGCACCGCTGGCGGGCCCCAGCTCTGGGGCCAACGTCCTGACTTTC | CASSAPLAGPSSGANVLTF
NA | TRBD1 | TRBJ1-2 | TRBV5-4 | TGTGCCAGCAGCAGCGGGACAGGGGGCGCCCCCTATGGCTACACCTTC | CASSSGTGGAPYGYTF
once | NA | TRBJ1-2 | TRBV28 | TGTGCCAGCAGTTTAGGGCAGTATGGCTACACCTTC | CASSLGQYGYTF
NA | NA | TRBJ1-1 | TRBV5-1 | TGCGCCAGCAGCTTGGCCCGGGGGGTCACTGAAGCTTTCTTT | CASSLARGVTEAFF
NA | TRBD2 | TRBJ2-1 | TRBV2 | TGTGCCAGCAGTAAAACGGGACTAGCGGGACACGATGGGCATGAGCAGTTCTTC | CASSKTGLAGHDGHEQFF
NA | TRBD2 | TRBJ2-1 | TRBV6-2/TRBV6-3 | TGTGCCAGCAGTTACAAGTCTAGCGGTCCCCCTACCTACAATGAGCAGTTCTTC | CASSYKSSGPPTYNEQFF
once | NA | TRBJ1-6 | TRBV18 | TGTGCCAGCTCACCGCGTTTGGACAACTATAATTCACCCCTCCACTTT | CASSPRLDNYNSPLHF